Following are 15 T cell receptor beta chains from one sample sequenced in a study of cytomegalovirus exposure and HLA in healthy donors. It was with 60 Vbeta and 13 Jbeta primers that the PCR ran. The table came from immunoSEQ multiplex PCR; TCRdb's copy has only in-frame clones and leaves some out. The sample contains around 130,000 clones, 75% to 90% of which appear only once. The sample comprised PBMCs. These receptors were obtained from a woman aged 40 to 55 in good health and CMV-seronegative.

The chain uses TRBV30 and TRBJ1-6; 9 bases are shared with TRBD1. The length of the CDR3 is 17 residues. J lost 7 bases, V lost 0 bases, and 10 bases had no gene match. Per the germline V gene, CDR1 is GTSNPN and CDR2 is SVGIG (reference sequence). The CDR3 sequence: CAWSVSVRDRENSPLHF. Written as DNA, the CDR3 is TGTGCCTGGAGTGTATCTGTAAGGGACAGGGAAAATTCACCCCTCCACTTT. The variable domain in full, completed from reference TRBV30 and TRBJ1-6, reads SQTIHQWPATLVQPVGSPLSLECTVEGTSNPNLYWYRQAAGRGLQLLFYSVGIGQISSEVPQNLSASRPQDRQFILSSKKLLLSDSGFYLCAWSVSVRDRENSPLHFGNGTRLTVT.

This clone was picked up a small number of times. The chain has TRBV18 and TRBJ2-1; D not resolved. This CDR3 has 16 residues. Trimming removed 0 bases from V and 4 bases from J, with 13 bases in between. In germline, CDR1 is KGHSH, CDR2 LQKENI. CDR3 sequence (DNA): TGTGCCAGCTCACCACCGGTAACAGAACCTTACAATGAGCAGTTCTTC. Translation gives CASSPPVTEPYNEQFF.

The chain links TRBV18 to TRBJ2-7; D may be TRBD1 (7 bases). The CDR3 length is 15 residues. Germline V CDR1 and CDR2: KGHSH, LQKENI. Deletions cut 3 bases from V and 0 bases from J, with 12 bases between. The CDR3 region has the DNA TGTGCCAGCTCACCGCGACAGGGAGGCTCCTACGAGCAGTACTTC. Amino acids: CASSPRQGGSYEQYF.

The V call is TRBV28, the J call TRBJ2-5; 9 nucleotides align to TRBD1. Germline assignment: CDR1 MDHEN and CDR2 SYDVKM. J was trimmed by 0 bases and V by 7 bases; bases with no gene match: 12. The length of the CDR3 is 17 residues. The CDR3 nucleotides read TGTGCCAGCACCAGGCTCCGGGACAGGGCTCACCAAGAGACCCAGTACTTC. Protein: CASTRLRDRAHQETQYF.

The chain uses TRBV6-1 and TRBJ2-5; a weak D match, TRBD1 (6 bases). Germline V gives CDR1 MNHNS, CDR2 SASEGT. The CDR3 is 15 residues long. Trimming took off 7 bases at V and 5 bases at J, with 20 bases between the two ends. The CDR3 DNA reads as TGTGCCAGCACCCTGTCGGTAGGGGGTGGGGAGACCCAGTACTTC. Translation gives CASTLSVGGGETQYF.

This chain joins TRBV7-9 and TRBJ1-1; D may be TRBD1 (5 bases). Germline lookup yields CDR1 SEHNR and CDR2 FQNEAQ (reference sequence). The CDR3 totals 16 residues. V was shortened by 0 bases and J by 0 bases, with 11 bases between the two germline ends. The CDR3 reads CASSLAPTAMNTEAFF. Written as DNA, the CDR3 is TGTGCCAGCAGCTTAGCCCCGACAGCTATGAACACTGAAGCTTTCTTT.

The chain links TRBV28 to TRBJ2-1, with 7 positions matching TRBD2. The CDR3 is 15 residues long. Per germline, CDR1 MDHEN and CDR2 SYDVKM. The V gene end was trimmed by 3 bases and the J gene end by 3 bases; junction bases not matched to a gene: 5. CDR3 sequence (DNA): TGTGCCAGCAGTTTCCGCGGGAGAAACTACAATGAGCAGTTCTTC. This encodes CASSFRGRNYNEQFF. Full variable domain (outside the CDR3, taken from reference TRBV28 and TRBJ2-1): DVKVTQSSRYLVKRTGEKVFLECVQDMDHENMFWYRQDPGLGLRLIYFSYDVKMKEKGDIPEGYSVSREKKERFSLILESASTNQTSMYLCASSFRGRNYNEQFFGPGTRLTVL.

V gene TRBV5-1 combines with J gene TRBJ1-5; 7 bases are a match to TRBD1. This CDR3 contains 15 residues. The ends lost 4 bases at V and 1 base at J; junction bases unmatched: 5. Germline-derived CDR1 and CDR2 are SGHRS and YFSETQ. CDR3 amino acids: CASSPGTVSNQPQHF. CDR3 DNA: TGCGCCAGCAGCCCCGGGACAGTGAGCAATCAGCCCCAGCATTTT.

The rearrangement links TRBV4-2 to TRBJ2-7, with D maybe TRBD1 (7 bases). This CDR3 spans 16 amino acids. V lost 0 bases to trimming and J lost 3 bases, with 15 bases between them. From germline, CDR1 is LGHNA and CDR2 YNFKEQ. This chain's CDR3 is CASSQEGGGGYYEQYF. DNA for the CDR3: TGTGCCAGCAGCCAAGAGGGTGGAGGGGGCTACTACGAGCAGTACTTC.

The chain recombines TRBV6-1 with TRBJ1-1; TRBD1 matches at 9 bases. The trim removed 8 bases at V and 6 bases at J, leaving 13 bases unmatched. CDR3 size: 15 residues. Germline assignment: CDR1 MNHNS and CDR2 SASEGT. CDR3 coding DNA: TGTGCCAGCCGCCCGGGACAGGGTATTGGCCCTGAAGCTTTCTTT. Protein sequence: CASRPGQGIGPEAFF.

This clone was recorded a few times. The rearrangement joins TRBV4-2 to TRBJ2-7; maybe TRBD2 (5 bases). V dropped 5 bases and J dropped 2 bases, with 10 bases sitting between them. The length of the CDR3 is 13 residues. Germline V gene sequence: CDR1 LGHNA, CDR2 YNFKEQ. CDR3 region: CASSKGSAYEQYF. In DNA, the CDR3 is TGTGCCAGCAGCAAAGGGAGCGCCTACGAGCAGTACTTC.

The genes are TRBV12-5 and TRBJ2-3; D gene uncertain. Germline V gene sequence: CDR1 LGHNT, CDR2 FRNRAP. Trimming removed 5 bases from V and 5 bases from J, with 5 bases in between. CDR3 length: 11 amino acids. The CDR3 bases are TGTGCTAGTGGTATACTAGATACGCAGTATTTT. Residues: CASGILDTQYF.

V usage is TRBV9 and J usage is TRBJ2-5, with D possibly being TRBD1 (5 bases). The germline V gene has CDR1 SGDLS and CDR2 YYNGEE. The CDR3 spans 15 residues. The germline V and J ends were trimmed by 4 bases and 2 bases, with 15 bases remaining between them. Here the CDR3 DNA reads TGTGCCAGCAGCAGGGGTCAGAATAGGCAAGAGACCCAGTACTTC. Protein product: CASSRGQNRQETQYF.

The chain uses TRBV28 and TRBJ2-7, with 7 bases matching TRBD2. Germline V lookup: CDR1 MDHEN, CDR2 SYDVKM. The CDR3 consists of 14 residues. Trimming cost V 5 bases and J 5 bases; bases outside gene matches: 9. Here the CDR3 reads CASSISRDYNEQYF. The CDR3 nucleotides are TGTGCCAGCAGTATATCCCGGGACTACAACGAGCAGTACTTC.

The chain combines TRBV7-9 with TRBJ1-3; 9 nucleotides line up with TRBD1. CDR3 size: 16 residues. J gave up 1 base and V 4 bases, and 5 bases lay outside the gene matches. Germline V lookup: CDR1 SEHNR, CDR2 FQNEAQ (reference sequence). The CDR3, as DNA: TGTGCCAGCAGCTGGGCACAGGGGGCGTCTGGAAACACCATATATTTT. This codes for CASSWAQGASGNTIYF.